Below, 11 T cell receptor beta chains from the same sample are listed, as sequenced in a study of blood T cell repertoires in COVID-19. Assay used: immunoSEQ multiplex PCR; TCRdb lists only in-frame clones, some missing. This table has some 270,000 clones, approximately 85% appearing once. Sequences were obtained from peripheral blood. These receptors were obtained from a woman in her 70s with acute or convalescent COVID-19.

In this sample, this clone turned up once. The V call is TRBV24-1, the J call TRBJ1-2, with D perhaps matching TRBD1 (6 bases). Germline CDR1 is KGHDR and CDR2 is SFDVKD. The V and J ends lost 4 bases and 7 bases respectively, with 12 bases between them. This CDR3 is 13 amino acids long. The CDR3 DNA reads TGTGCCACCAGTGACGGGGGGGCGCCTGGCTACACCTTC. It translates to CATSDGGAPGYTF.

The chain uses TRBV6-5 and TRBJ2-4; 8 bases agree with TRBD2. CDR3 length: 16 amino acids. Germline values: CDR1 MNHEY, CDR2 SVGAGI. V shed 0 bases, J shed 3 bases, and the junction held 4 bases outside the gene matches. The CDR3 here is CASSYSGGVGKNIQYF. The CDR3 DNA reads TGTGCCAGCAGTTACTCCGGGGGGGTAGGCAAAAACATTCAGTACTTC.

The chain links TRBV5-1 to TRBJ2-2; 8 bases line up with TRBD2. V lost 2 bases, J lost 4 bases, and 4 bases stayed unmatched. Germline V CDR1 and CDR2: SGHRS, YFSETQ. This CDR3 has 15 residues. The DNA of the CDR3 is TGCGCCAGCAGCTTTACAGCGGGGGCCACCGGGGAGCTGTTTTTT. Translated, it gives CASSFTAGATGELFF.

J is TRBJ2-3 and V is TRBV7-2, with 8 bases aligning to TRBD2. The CDR3 extends over 15 amino acids. Germline loops: CDR1 SGHTA, CDR2 FQGNSA. Trimming at V came to 5 bases and at J to 3 bases, leaving 7 bases not matched to a gene. The CDR3 DNA sequence: TGTGCCAGCAGCCTCAGCGGGGGCCCTACAGATACGCAGTATTTT. Encoded protein: CASSLSGGPTDTQYF.

This clone was observed once. This chain links TRBV19 with TRBJ1-5, with 7 bases fitting TRBD1. V was pared by 6 bases and J by 7 bases, with 9 bases of the junction left unmatched. Germline CDR1 LNHDA, CDR2 SQIVND (reference sequence). This CDR3 is built from 14 residues. The CDR3 here is CASSPGQSIQPQHF. The DNA of the CDR3 is TGTGCCAGTAGCCCGGGACAGTCAATCCAGCCCCAGCATTTT.

The sample holds a few counts of this clone. The gene calls are TRBV6-5 and TRBJ2-7; no definite D call. Germline V gene data show CDR1 as MNHEY and CDR2 as SVGAGI. The CDR3 has 11 residues. Trimming removed 6 bases at V and 5 bases at J, with 8 bases between. This CDR3 reads CASRLADEQYF. CDR3 nucleotides: TGTGCCAGCAGGCTGGCGGACGAGCAGTACTTC.

This chain connects TRBV18 to TRBJ2-3; 9 positions agree with TRBD1. CDR1 and CDR2 from the germline V gene are KGHSH and LQKENI. Trimming removed 1 base from V and 2 bases from J; junction bases left unmatched: 1. This CDR3 has 15 residues. CDR3 residues: CASSPRDRVTDTQYF. CDR3 in DNA: TGTGCCAGCTCACCACGGGACAGGGTCACAGATACGCAGTATTTT.

The rearrangement links TRBV5-1 to TRBJ2-1; D might be TRBD1 (6 bases). V lost 2 bases, J lost 7 bases, and 10 bases lay in between. The CDR3 sequence is 13 residues long. Germline V gene data show CDR1 as SGHRS and CDR2 as YFSETQ. CDR3 in DNA: TGCGCCAGCAGCTTTGAGAGGGGGAATGAGCAGTTCTTC. It translates to CASSFERGNEQFF.

This chain uses TRBV13 with TRBJ2-1; TRBD2 aligns across 9 bases. The CDR3 covers 18 residues. With V trimmed by 5 bases and J by 0 bases, 11 bases remained unmatched. Germline V gene sequence: CDR1 PRHDT, CDR2 FYEKMQ (reference sequence). The CDR3 sequence is CASSPPAGGDSSYNEQFF. As DNA, the CDR3 is TGTGCCAGCAGCCCCCCTGCGGGGGGGGATAGCTCCTACAATGAGCAGTTCTTC.

The chain uses TRBV11-1 and TRBJ2-5, with TRBD1 as a possible D gene (6 bases). The CDR3 sequence is 14 residues long. Per the germline V gene, CDR1 is SGHAT and CDR2 is FQDESV (reference sequence). Trimming took 5 bases from V and 1 from J, leaving 11 bases between them. The CDR3 loop is CASSQDSLQETQYF. The CDR3 DNA follows: TGTGCCAGCAGCCAGGACAGCCTCCAAGAGACCCAGTACTTC.

This clone appeared a single time. The chain has TRBV25-1 and TRBJ1-5, with 9 nucleotides matching TRBD1. The germline gives CDR1 MGHDK, CDR2 SYGVNS. The CDR3 extends over 15 amino acids. The J segment lost 3 bases and the V segment lost 2 bases, leaving 2 bases of the junction unmatched. The DNA of the CDR3 is TGTGCCAGCAGTGAAACAGGGGGCTACAATCAGCCCCAGCATTTT. It codes for CASSETGGYNQPQHF.